The subject of this entry is one TCR beta chain. Its cognate antigen has yet to be identified. Nothing much larger sits one base from this clone, and base qualities are not available. The source of the sample is a study of cytomegalovirus exposure and HLA in healthy donors listed by TCRdb under 2017. A note on the overall study: According to a later analysis, the 120 or so validation repertoires were produced on the same platform as the roughly 720 repertoires of the first cohort. The aim of the study was to test whether cataloging public T cell receptors could identify signatures of past pathogen exposure. Along with the approximately 700-subject first cohort, a separate validation cohort of over a hundred different subjects was used. High-throughput TCR immunosequencing, statistical association of individual TCRs with disease status, and machine learning were combined to predict cytomegalovirus infection status. The study at large found these results: In a later analysis, TCRs clustered in the first cohort were found to also tend to co-occur in the 100 to 150 validation repertoires, with 90% to 95% of cluster scores above 0. It was suggested by the authors that the approach could potentially be generalized to other disease states and immunological phenotypes. All 130 or so repertoires were used to score co-occurrence in the validation cohort in a later analysis, because that analysis had no HLA typing for the cohort. The classifier was reported to diagnose cytomegalovirus status with high specificity and sensitivity in both the original cohort and the validation cohort. While some public TCRs were present in many individuals, most TCR sequences turned up only very rarely across donors. Three of the identified cytomegalovirus-associated TCR beta chains were confirmed in vitro to be specific for cytomegalovirus antigens. The study listed 164 TCR beta chains as associated with cytomegalovirus.

Library prep was done by the immunoSEQ multiplex PCR assay. Under the source paper's analysis protocol: A statistical classification framework was built to diagnose cytomegalovirus status from the catalog of TCR beta chain sequences. The source is immuneACCESS, and TCRdb retained only in-frame sequences with V and J called. Part of the clones is not carried over; for the studies checked, unresolved V genes explain less than half of this, and the remainder is unexplained. V and J calls and clone size are given by that table; D and trimming were obtained from the DNA. A total of 220,000 or so clones appear in this sample, around 78% of them only once. 4.5% to 7% of the sample is held by the ten biggest clonotypes. Donors formed part of the validation cohort, which comprised 120 subjects and was distinct from the first cohort of 666 subjects. The sample comprised PBMCs. The source of this sequence is a woman under 30 in good health and CMV-seronegative.

The DNA reads as follows: TGTGCCAGCTCACCCCAGGGGGACAATTCACCCCTCCACTTT. The translation is CASSPQGDNSPLHF. Recombination joined TRBV18 with TRBJ1-6; a stretch of 7 junction bases matches TRBD1. CDR1 and CDR2, per the germline V gene, are KGHSH and LQKENI. The CDR3 numbers 14 residues from cysteine through phenylalanine. The sequence is cut down to CDR3 DNA, 42 bases in frame from base 1. Germline trimming: 3 bases from V, 7 bases from J; junction bases outside gene matches: 3.